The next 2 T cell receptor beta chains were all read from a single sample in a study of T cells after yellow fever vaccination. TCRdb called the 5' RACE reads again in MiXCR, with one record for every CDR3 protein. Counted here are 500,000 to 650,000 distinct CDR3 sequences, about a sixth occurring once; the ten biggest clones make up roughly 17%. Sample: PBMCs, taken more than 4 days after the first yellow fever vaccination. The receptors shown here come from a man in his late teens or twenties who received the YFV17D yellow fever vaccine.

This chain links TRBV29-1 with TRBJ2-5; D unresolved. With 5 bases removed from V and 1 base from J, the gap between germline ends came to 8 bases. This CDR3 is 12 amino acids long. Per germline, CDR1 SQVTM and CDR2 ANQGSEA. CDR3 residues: CSVRPPQETQYF. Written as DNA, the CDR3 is TGCAGCGTTCGGCCACCCCAAGAGACCCAGTACTTC.

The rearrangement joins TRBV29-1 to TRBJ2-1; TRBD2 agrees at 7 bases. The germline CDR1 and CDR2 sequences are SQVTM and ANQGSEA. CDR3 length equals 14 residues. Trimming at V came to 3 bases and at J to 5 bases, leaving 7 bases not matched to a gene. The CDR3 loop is CSVEGGDVNNEQFF. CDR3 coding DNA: TGCAGCGTTGAGGGGGGGGACGTCAACAATGAGCAGTTCTTC.